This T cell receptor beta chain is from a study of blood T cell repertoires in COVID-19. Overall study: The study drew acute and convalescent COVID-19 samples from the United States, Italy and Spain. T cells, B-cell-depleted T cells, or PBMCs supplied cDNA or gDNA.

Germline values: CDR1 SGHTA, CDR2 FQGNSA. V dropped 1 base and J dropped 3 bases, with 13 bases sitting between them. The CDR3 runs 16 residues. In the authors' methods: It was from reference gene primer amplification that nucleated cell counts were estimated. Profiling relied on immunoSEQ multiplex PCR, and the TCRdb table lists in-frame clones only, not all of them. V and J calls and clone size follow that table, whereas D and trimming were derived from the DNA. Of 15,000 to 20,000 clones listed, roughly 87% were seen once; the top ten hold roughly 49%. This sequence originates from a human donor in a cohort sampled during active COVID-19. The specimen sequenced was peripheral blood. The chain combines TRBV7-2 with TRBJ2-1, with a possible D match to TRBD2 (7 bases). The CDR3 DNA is TGTGCCAGCAGCTTAGGGGGGGGGCTCGGCTACAATGAGCAGTTCTTC. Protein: CASSLGGGLGYNEQFF. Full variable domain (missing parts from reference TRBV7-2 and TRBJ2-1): GAGVSQSPSNKVTEKGKDVELRCDPISGHTALYWYRQSLGQGLEFLIYFQGNSAPDKSGLPSDRFSAERTGGSVSTLTIQRTQQEDSAVYLCASSLGGGLGYNEQFFGPGTRLTVL.